These 18 T cell receptor beta chains were all obtained from the same sample, sequenced in a study of cytomegalovirus exposure and HLA in healthy donors. Repertoires were generated with immunoSEQ multiplex PCR, while TCRdb's copy carries only in-frame clones and drops some. The repertoire has around 150,000 clones, approximately 96% of them found once; the top ten carry roughly 1%. The specimen sequenced was PBMCs. Every receptor here comes from a woman younger than 35 in good health and CMV-seronegative.

V is TRBV19 and J is TRBJ2-5; 7 nucleotides line up with TRBD1. There are 14 residues in the CDR3. The V segment lost 2 bases and the J segment 5 bases; nucleotides outside the gene matches: 5. The germline V gene has CDR1 LNHDA and CDR2 SQIVND (reference sequence). This CDR3 reads CASSIRGGEETQYF. The DNA of the CDR3 is TGTGCCAGTAGTATAAGAGGGGGCGAGGAGACCCAGTACTTC.

The J gene is TRBJ1-2, the V gene TRBV7-2; 7 bases are shared with TRBD1. There are 14 residues in the CDR3. Per the germline V gene, CDR1 is SGHTA and CDR2 is FQGNSA. With V trimmed by 3 bases and J by 8 bases, 9 bases remained unmatched. CDR3 in DNA: TGTGCCAGCAGCTTTCAGGACAGGTTGCAAGGCTACACCTTC. This encodes CASSFQDRLQGYTF. The variable domain in full, with the rest retrieved from reference TRBV7-2 and TRBJ1-2, is GAGVSQSPSNKVTEKGKDVELRCDPISGHTALYWYRQSLGQGLEFLIYFQGNSAPDKSGLPSDRFSAERTGGSVSTLTIQRTQQEDSAVYLCASSFQDRLQGYTFGSGTRLTVV.

The chain links TRBV19 to TRBJ1-3; TRBD1 is a possible D gene (6 bases). Germline CDR1 is LNHDA and CDR2 is SQIVND (reference sequence). Trimming cost V 5 bases and J 1 base, with 21 bases left between them. This CDR3 is built from 18 residues. In nucleotides, the CDR3 is TGTGCCAGTAGTCTCCGGTCGCTCTCCAGGGGTTCTGGAAACACCATATATTTT. It encodes CASSLRSLSRGSGNTIYF. The whole variable domain, filled in from reference TRBV19 and TRBJ1-3, reads DGGITQSPKYLFRKEGQNVTLSCEQNLNHDAMYWYRQDPGQGLRLIYYSQIVNDFQKGDIAEGYSVSREKKESFPLTVTSAQKNPTAFYLCASSLRSLSRGSGNTIYFGEGSWLTVV.

CDR3 sequence: CASSLRTAPTGELFF. The CDR3 DNA sequence: TGTGCCAGCAGCTTGAGGACAGCCCCCACCGGGGAGCTGTTTTTT. J is TRBJ2-2 and V is TRBV7-2; a weak D match, TRBD1 (6 bases). This CDR3 has 15 amino acids. V shed 3 bases and J shed 4 bases, with 12 bases lying between them. Germline V gene sequence: CDR1 SGHTA, CDR2 FQGNSA.

This chain links TRBV25-1 with TRBJ1-2; 7 positions match TRBD1. The CDR3 totals 14 residues. Trimming cost V 2 bases and J 4 bases; bases outside gene matches: 4. Germline lookup yields CDR1 MGHDK and CDR2 SYGVNS. The CDR3 DNA reads TGTGCCAGCAGTGAAAACGGACAGGTCTATGGCTACACCTTC. It codes for CASSENGQVYGYTF.

The genes are TRBV6-5 and TRBJ2-5; D not resolved. The CDR3 length is 11 residues. Germline loops: CDR1 MNHEY, CDR2 SVGAGI. The V and J ends lost 5 bases and 5 bases respectively, with 6 bases between them. The CDR3 protein is CASSNGETQYF. In nucleotides, the CDR3 is TGTGCCAGCAGTAACGGGGAGACCCAGTACTTC.

The chain carries TRBV5-6 and TRBJ1-6, with D possibly TRBD1 on 5 matching bases. The ends were cut back, 0 bases at V and 9 bases at J, with 10 bases in the middle. The germline CDR1 and CDR2 sequences are SGHDT and YYEEEE. The CDR3 is 14 residues long. As DNA, the CDR3 is TGTGCCAGCAGCTTGGCGGGGGGAAGTTCACCCCTCCACTTT. It encodes CASSLAGGSSPLHF.

The chain is built from TRBV27 and TRBJ2-5, with D maybe TRBD2 (5 bases). Trimming took off 3 bases at V and 10 bases at J, with 21 bases between the two ends. The CDR3 length is 15 residues. Germline V gene sequence: CDR1 MNHEY, CDR2 SMNVEV (reference sequence). The chain's CDR3 is CASSLSAAPRWDQYF. The CDR3 coding sequence is TGTGCCAGCAGTTTGTCAGCGGCCCCACGGTGGGACCAGTACTTC.

The chain employs TRBV6-6 and TRBJ2-7; TRBD2 might be the D (5 bases). This CDR3 has 14 amino acids. Germline CDR1 and CDR2: MNHNY and SVGAGI (reference sequence). The V end was cut by 2 bases, the J end by 0 bases, with 8 bases between. The chain's CDR3 is CASSYTRVSYEQYF. The CDR3 DNA reads as TGTGCCAGCAGTTACACGAGGGTCTCCTACGAGCAGTACTTC.

This chain joins TRBV7-3 and TRBJ2-5; perhaps TRBD1 as D (5 bases). CDR3 length equals 16 residues. V shed 2 bases and J shed 5 bases, with 18 bases lying between them. Germline values: CDR1 SGHTA, CDR2 FQGTGA. The CDR3 DNA is TGTGCCAGCAGCTTAGGGTCCCAGGGATGGGGTGAGACCCAGTACTTC. The encoded protein is CASSLGSQGWGETQYF.

This clone has just a few counts. The J gene is TRBJ2-1, the V gene TRBV20-1; no clear D. The CDR3 length is 10 residues. Germline values: CDR1 DFQATT, CDR2 SNEGSKA (reference sequence). The germline V and J ends were trimmed by 3 bases and 6 bases, with 3 bases remaining between them. The CDR3 region is CSASINEQFF. The DNA for the CDR3 is TGCAGTGCTAGTATCAATGAGCAGTTCTTC.

The rearrangement uses TRBV6-6 and TRBJ1-6; tentatively, D is TRBD1 (6 bases). CDR3 length equals 15 residues. Germline loops: CDR1 MNHNY, CDR2 SVGAGI (reference sequence). V lost 7 bases, J lost 10 bases, and 20 bases lay in between. CDR3 bases: TGTGCCAGCAACGAACCTCAGGGAGGGGGATCACCCCTCCACTTT. Amino acids: CASNEPQGGGSPLHF.

This clone appeared a single time. The V and J genes are TRBV9 and TRBJ2-3; 9 nucleotides line up with TRBD2. The germline V gene encodes CDR1 SGDLS and CDR2 YYNGEE. Germline trimming cut 0 bases from V and 2 bases from J; bases unmatched to any gene: 13. The CDR3 is 19 amino acids. As DNA, the CDR3 is TGTGCCAGCAGCGTAGTTGGAGCGGGGGGATCCCATAACACAGATACGCAGTATTTT. It encodes CASSVVGAGGSHNTDTQYF. Together with reference TRBV9 and TRBJ2-3, the CDR3 gives the full variable domain: DSGVTQTPKHLITATGQRVTLRCSPRSGDLSVYWYQQSLDQGLQFLIQYYNGEERAKGNILERFSAQQFPDLHSELNLSSLELGDSALYFCASSVVGAGGSHNTDTQYFGPGTRLTVL.

The chain joins TRBV5-1 to TRBJ1-2, with no clear D. V was trimmed by 4 bases and J by 8 bases, leaving 9 bases between them. CDR3 length equals 11 residues. Germline V gives CDR1 SGHRS, CDR2 YFSETQ. The CDR3 DNA is TGCGCCAGCAGCCTCAACAACGGCTACACCTTC. Its protein is CASSLNNGYTF.

The V and J genes are TRBV9 and TRBJ1-2; the D gene is possibly TRBD1 (6 bases). Germline loops: CDR1 SGDLS, CDR2 YYNGEE. Trimming pared 5 bases from V and 3 bases from J, leaving 8 bases between. The CDR3 contains 12 residues. CDR3 protein: CASRDSYYGYTF. Here the CDR3 DNA reads TGTGCCAGCAGGGACAGCTACTATGGCTACACCTTC.

This clone was observed once. J is TRBJ1-2 and V is TRBV27; 9 bases are shared with TRBD1. This CDR3 contains 14 residues. From germline, CDR1 is MNHEY and CDR2 SMNVEV (reference sequence). V lost 5 bases, J lost 3 bases, and 4 bases stayed unmatched. CDR3 loop: CASSRTGGHYGYTF. The CDR3 nucleotides are TGTGCCAGCAGTCGCACAGGGGGCCACTATGGCTACACCTTC.

The rearrangement links TRBV7-9 to TRBJ2-7; D may be TRBD1 (6 bases). V lost 0 bases and J lost 5, with 17 bases in between. The CDR3 totals 16 residues. The V gene's germline CDR1 is SEHNR and CDR2 FQNEAQ (reference sequence). CDR3 protein: CASSLALNREIDEQYF. CDR3 coding DNA: TGTGCCAGCAGCTTAGCGTTGAACAGGGAAATCGACGAGCAGTACTTC.

The chain joins TRBV4-1 to TRBJ1-5, with D possibly TRBD1 on 6 matching bases. V lost 0 bases, J lost 3 bases, and 9 bases lay in between. Germline V gene lookup returns CDR1 MGHRA and CDR2 YSYEKL. There are 15 residues in the CDR3. CDR3 bases: TGCGCCAGCAGCCAAGAAAACAGGGCCAATCAGCCCCAGCATTTT. Translating gives CASSQENRANQPQHF.